This T cell receptor (beta chain) was captured by sequencing in a study of Tregs in tolerant kidney transplant recipients. V was pared by 5 bases and J by 5 bases, with 12 bases between. From germline, CDR1 is LNHDA and CDR2 SQIVND (reference sequence). The CDR3 contains 13 residues. Profiling relied on immunoSEQ multiplex PCR, and the TCRdb table lists in-frame clones only, not all of them. This repertoire includes some 15,000 clones. About this clone itself: The read stops 3 residues short of the end of the CDR3; the missing end is completed from the germline J gene.

Related graft donors supplied nonmyeloablative bone marrow transplants, and mixed chimerism was transient. The chain recombines TRBV19 with TRBJ1-2; possibly TRBD1 for D (6 bases). This receptor was taken from a human patient who received a combined kidney and bone marrow transplant. Some of the T cells might come from the graft donor. The source was CD4+ T cells from blood (PBMCs), collected 12 months after the transplant. CDR3 loop: CASSLDSQYGYTF. The CDR3 bases that were read are TGTGCCAGTAGTTTGGACAGCCAGTATGGC.